This paragraph reports one T cell receptor (beta chain). The sample originates from a study of ipilimumab plus nivolumab after autologous stem cell transplantation. This CDR3 spans 18 amino acids. Germline V CDR1 and CDR2: MGHRA, YSYEKL. With 0 bases clipped from V and 0 bases from J, the junction kept 6 bases outside the gene matches. Generated by immunoSEQ multiplex PCR, the TCRdb table keeps only in-frame clones and is missing some. The sample shows over 10,000 clones, around 75% of them seen only once. Checkpoint therapy with ipilimumab 1 mg/kg began 14 to 28 days after transplant. This specimen consisted of PBMCs, obtained in a trial of ipilimumab plus nivolumab as post-transplant consolidation. The chain carries TRBV4-1 and TRBJ2-1; 9 positions match TRBD2. The sequence was obtained from a male donor with multiple myeloma. CDR3 loop: CASSQDHLAGSSYNEQFF. The CDR3 DNA is TGCGCCAGCAGCCAAGATCACCTAGCGGGGAGCTCCTACAATGAGCAGTTCTTC.